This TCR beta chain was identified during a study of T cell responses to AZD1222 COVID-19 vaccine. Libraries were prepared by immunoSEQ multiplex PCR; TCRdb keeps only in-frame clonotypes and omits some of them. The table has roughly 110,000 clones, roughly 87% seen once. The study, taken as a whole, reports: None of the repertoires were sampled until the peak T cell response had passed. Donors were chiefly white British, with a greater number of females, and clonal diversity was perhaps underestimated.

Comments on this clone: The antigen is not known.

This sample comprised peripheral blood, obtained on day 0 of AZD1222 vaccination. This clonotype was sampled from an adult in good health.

For the CDR3, the DNA is TGTGCCAGCAGTTACTCGAGGGGGTTCAGCTATGAGCAGTTCTTC. Translated, it gives CASSYSRGFSYEQFF. The chain employs TRBV6-6 and TRBJ2-1, with D perhaps matching TRBD1 (6 bases). CDR3 length: 15 amino acids. Trimming removed 0 bases from V and 8 bases from J, with 14 bases in between. Germline CDR1 is MNHNY and CDR2 is SVGAGI (reference sequence).